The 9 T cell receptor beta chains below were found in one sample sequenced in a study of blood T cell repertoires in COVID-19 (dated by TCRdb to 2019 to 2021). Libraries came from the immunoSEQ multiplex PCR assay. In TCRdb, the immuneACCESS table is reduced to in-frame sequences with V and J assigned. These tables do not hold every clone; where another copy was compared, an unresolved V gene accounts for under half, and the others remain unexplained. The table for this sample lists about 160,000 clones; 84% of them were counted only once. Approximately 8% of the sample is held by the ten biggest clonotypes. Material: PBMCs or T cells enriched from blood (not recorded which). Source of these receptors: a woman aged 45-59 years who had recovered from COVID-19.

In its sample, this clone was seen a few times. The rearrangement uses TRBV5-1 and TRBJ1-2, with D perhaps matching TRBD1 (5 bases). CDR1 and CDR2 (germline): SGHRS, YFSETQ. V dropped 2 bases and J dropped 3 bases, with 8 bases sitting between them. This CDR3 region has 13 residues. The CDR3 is CASSFSRDYGYTF. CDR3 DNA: TGCGCCAGCAGCTTTTCCAGGGACTATGGCTACACCTTC.

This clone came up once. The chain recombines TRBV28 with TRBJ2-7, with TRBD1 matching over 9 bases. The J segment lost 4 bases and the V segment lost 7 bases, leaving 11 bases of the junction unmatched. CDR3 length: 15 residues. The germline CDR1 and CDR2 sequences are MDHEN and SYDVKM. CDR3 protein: CASIRPGQGKYEQYF. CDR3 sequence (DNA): TGTGCCAGCATCCGGCCGGGACAGGGCAAATACGAGCAGTACTTC.

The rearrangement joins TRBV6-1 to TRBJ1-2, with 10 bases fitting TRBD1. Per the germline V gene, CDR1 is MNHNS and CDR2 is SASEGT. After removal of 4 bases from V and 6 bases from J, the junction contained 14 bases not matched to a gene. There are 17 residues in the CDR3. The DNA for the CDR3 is TGTGCCAGCAGTGCGTTTTCCAGACAGGGGGCGGGGAATGGCTACACCTTC. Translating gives CASSAFSRQGAGNGYTF.

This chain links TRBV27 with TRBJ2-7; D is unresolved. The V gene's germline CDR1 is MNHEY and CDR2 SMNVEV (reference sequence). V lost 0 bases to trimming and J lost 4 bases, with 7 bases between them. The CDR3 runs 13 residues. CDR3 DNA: TGTGCCAGCAGTTTATCGATTCAGTACGAGCAGTACTTC. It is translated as CASSLSIQYEQYF.

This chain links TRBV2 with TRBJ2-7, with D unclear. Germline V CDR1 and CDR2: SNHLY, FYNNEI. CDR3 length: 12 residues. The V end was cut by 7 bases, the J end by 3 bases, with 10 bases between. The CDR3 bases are TGTGCCAGCAAGAGCGACCTCTACGAGCAGTACTTC. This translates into CASKSDLYEQYF.

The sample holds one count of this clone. The CDR3 DNA sequence: TGTGCCAGCAGCCAAGACTCAACTGCGGGCCAGCCCCAGCATTTT. Amino acids: CASSQDSTAGQPQHF. This rearrangement joins TRBV3-1 (or the pseudogene TRBV3-2) to TRBJ1-5; D unresolved. The CDR3 is made up of 15 amino acids. The ends were cut back, 0 bases at V and 7 bases at J, with 13 bases in the middle. Germline CDR1 LGHDT, CDR2 YNNKEL (reference sequence).

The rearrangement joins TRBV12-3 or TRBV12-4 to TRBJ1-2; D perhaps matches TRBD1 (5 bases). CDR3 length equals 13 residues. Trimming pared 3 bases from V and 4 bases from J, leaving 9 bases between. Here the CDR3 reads CASSFDRSYGYTF. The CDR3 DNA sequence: TGTGCCAGCAGTTTCGACAGATCCTATGGCTACACCTTC.

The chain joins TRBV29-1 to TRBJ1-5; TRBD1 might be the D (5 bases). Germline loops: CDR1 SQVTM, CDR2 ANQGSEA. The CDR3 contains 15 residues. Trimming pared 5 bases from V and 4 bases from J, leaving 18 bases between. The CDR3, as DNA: TGCAGCGTTTTAGTTTCGGGGGACGAGAATCAGCCCCAGCATTTT. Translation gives CSVLVSGDENQPQHF.

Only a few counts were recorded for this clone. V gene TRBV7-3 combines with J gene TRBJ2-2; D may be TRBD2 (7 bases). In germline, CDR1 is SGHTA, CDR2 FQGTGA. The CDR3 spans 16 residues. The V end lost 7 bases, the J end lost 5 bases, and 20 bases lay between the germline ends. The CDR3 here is CASTARGGARTGELFF. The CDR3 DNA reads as TGTGCCAGCACCGCCCGAGGGGGGGCCAGAACCGGGGAGCTGTTTTTT. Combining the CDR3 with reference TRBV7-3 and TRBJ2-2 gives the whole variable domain GAGVSQTPSNKVTEKGKYVELRCDPISGHTALYWYRQSLGQGPEFLIYFQGTGAADDSGLPNDRFFAVRPEGSVSTLKIQRTERGDSAVYLCASTARGGARTGELFFGEGSRLTVL.